Shown below are 22 T cell receptor beta chains from a single sample sequenced in a study of Graves' ophthalmopathy and Graves' hyperthyroidism. Amplification from RNA transcripts yielded the TCR beta CDR3 regions. Second-round multiplex PCR came after a first-round RT-PCR that employed HTBI primers. In TCRdb, the multiplex PCR reads were re-called with MiXCR into one record per CDR3 protein. Among roughly 1.1 million distinct CDR3 sequences listed, roughly 35% were seen once. Input material: peripheral blood or thyroid tissue (not recorded which). All receptors derive from an adult man with Graves' hyperthyroidism.

In the case of this clonotype: One end of the junction does not line up with germline, which may come from a read error. V is TRBV29-1 and J is TRBJ1-1, with D possibly being TRBD1 (6 bases). Germline loops: CDR1 SQVTM, CDR2 ANQGSEA. The CDR3 length is 12 residues. The chain's CDR3 is CSAGGLNAEAFF. For the CDR3, the DNA is TGCAGCGCTGGGGGGCTGAACGCTGAAGCTTTCTTT.

This clonotype was seen at least ten times. V is TRBV7-2 and J is TRBJ2-7; 10 bases map to TRBD1. V lost 0 bases, J lost 1 base, and 9 bases stayed unmatched. Germline CDR1 SGHTA, CDR2 FQGNSA. The CDR3 loop spans 18 amino acids. The CDR3 spells CASSLAHPGTGESYEQYF. The CDR3 DNA reads as TGTGCCAGCAGCTTAGCCCACCCCGGGACAGGGGAATCCTACGAGCAGTACTTC.

The chain is built from TRBV25-1 and TRBJ1-2, with D tentatively TRBD1 (5 bases). The germline CDR1 and CDR2 sequences are MGHDK and SYGVNS. The CDR3 spans 13 residues. Trimming took off 7 bases at V and 0 bases at J, with 9 bases between the two ends. The CDR3 here is CASTTRANYGYTF. CDR3 in DNA: TGTGCCAGCACGACCAGGGCTAACTATGGCTACACCTTC.

At least ten counts were recorded for this clonotype. This chain joins TRBV7-6 and TRBJ2-7, with 9 nucleotides matching TRBD1. CDR3 length equals 16 residues. V was clipped by 5 bases and J by 3 bases; unmatched bases: 11. Germline V CDR1 and CDR2: SGHVS, FNYEAQ. CDR3 in amino acids: CASSTETGTGLYEQYF. The CDR3 nucleotides read TGTGCCAGCAGCACAGAAACCGGGACAGGGCTCTACGAGCAGTACTTC.

This clonotype was found many times. The DNA for the CDR3 is TGCAGCGTTGAAGGGGGGACAGGGGTCTATGGCTACACCTTC. It translates to CSVEGGTGVYGYTF. The genes are TRBV29-1 and TRBJ1-2; 10 nucleotides line up with TRBD1. The CDR3 spans 14 residues. The germline gives CDR1 SQVTM, CDR2 ANQGSEA. Trimming at V came to 1 base and at J to 4 bases, leaving 3 bases not matched to a gene.

This clonotype appeared a few times. The V gene is TRBV12-3 or TRBV12-4, the J gene TRBJ2-7; 9 bases are shared with TRBD1. The CDR3 covers 14 residues. Trimming cost V 4 bases and J 5 bases; bases outside gene matches: 6. The CDR3 DNA reads as TGTGCCAGCAGTTATGGGACAGGGAGAGACGAGCAGTACTTC. Its protein is CASSYGTGRDEQYF.

A single count supports this clonotype. The junction differs from germline at one of its ends, possibly a read error. The CDR3 is CASSYSNTGELCF. CDR3 DNA sequence: TGTGCCAGCAGTTACTCCAACACCGGGGAGCTGTGTTTT. This chain joins TRBV6-2 or TRBV6-3 and TRBJ2-2; TRBD2 might be the D (5 bases). Per the germline V gene, CDR1 is MNHEY and CDR2 is SVGEGT. The CDR3 length is 13 residues.

As for this clonotype: With a much larger clone just one base away, this may be a read error. The CDR3 reads CASASPQWDSYYEQYF. DNA of the CDR3: TGTGCCAGTGCTAGTCCGCAGTGGGACAGTTACTACGAGCAGTACTTC. The V and J genes are TRBV2 and TRBJ2-7; 7 bases match TRBD1. The CDR3 has 16 residues. After removal of 9 bases from V and 3 bases from J, the junction contained 17 bases not matched to a gene. CDR1 and CDR2 from the germline V gene are SNHLY and FYNNEI.

There are many counts of this clonotype. V and J are TRBV7-6 and TRBJ2-7, with 11 nucleotides matching TRBD1. The CDR3 totals 15 residues. Germline CDR1 and CDR2: SGHVS and FNYEAQ. V shed 4 bases, J shed 7 bases, and the junction held 9 bases outside the gene matches. The chain's CDR3 is CASSSPGQGVGEQYF. DNA of the CDR3: TGTGCCAGCAGCTCCCCGGGACAGGGGGTCGGTGAGCAGTACTTC.

This clonotype has a count of ten or more. V gene TRBV7-2 combines with J gene TRBJ1-3; no clear D. Germline lookup yields CDR1 SGHTA and CDR2 FQGNSA. V was shortened by 0 bases and J by 0 bases, with 18 bases between the two germline ends. CDR3 length: 19 residues. This CDR3 reads CASSLAPHGRLHSGNTIYF. The CDR3 nucleotides read TGTGCCAGCAGCTTAGCGCCTCACGGCAGGCTCCACTCTGGAAACACCATATATTTT.

This chain joins TRBV14 and TRBJ2-7; D is undetermined. Trimming cost V 4 bases and J 0 bases, with 10 bases left between them. Germline loops: CDR1 SGHDN, CDR2 FVKESK. The CDR3 consists of 14 residues. For the CDR3, the DNA is TGTGCCAGCAGCCCTATCCGGGCCTCCTACGAGCAGTACTTC. It codes for CASSPIRASYEQYF.

This clonotype was seen ten or more times. The chain recombines TRBV10-3 with TRBJ2-7; D is possibly TRBD1 (6 bases). This CDR3 spans 17 amino acids. Trimming shortened V by 2 bases and J by 3 bases, and 20 bases separated the two germline ends. In germline, CDR1 is ENHRY, CDR2 SYGVKD. The CDR3 sequence is CAISEGGTRSGSYEQYF. In DNA form, the CDR3 reads TGTGCCATCAGTGAGGGGGGCACAAGATCAGGGAGCTACGAGCAGTACTTC.

Many counts were recorded for this clonotype. J is TRBJ2-7 and V is TRBV7-9; possibly TRBD1 or TRBD2 for D (6 bases each). CDR1 is SEHNR, CDR2 FQNEAQ, per germline (reference sequence). V was cut by 0 bases and J by 2 bases, with 11 bases left in between. This CDR3 contains 15 residues. DNA for the CDR3: TGTGCCAGCAGCTTAGCAGGGGGGTTACCCTACGAGCAGTACTTC. Translated, it gives CASSLAGGLPYEQYF.

This clonotype was observed at least ten times. The V and J genes are TRBV19 and TRBJ1-1, with a tentative D call TRBD1 (6 bases). The V gene's germline CDR1 is LNHDA and CDR2 SQIVND (reference sequence). Trimming cost V 5 bases and J 0 bases, with 13 bases left between them. This CDR3 has 15 amino acids. This CDR3 reads CASSAHRAVNTEAFF. DNA of the CDR3: TGTGCCAGTAGTGCACACAGGGCAGTGAACACTGAAGCTTTCTTT.

The count of this clonotype is one. Just one base apart from a much larger clone, this may be a read error. The gene calls are TRBV2 and TRBJ1-6; D may be TRBD1 (6 bases). V dropped 5 bases and J dropped 9 bases, with 17 bases sitting between them. Germline assignment: CDR1 SNHLY and CDR2 FYNNEI. This CDR3 has 15 amino acids. The CDR3 protein is CASSTPGHVSSPLHF. Written as DNA, the CDR3 is TGTGCCAGCAGTACCCCGGGACATGTATCTTCACCCCTCCACTTT.

Many counts were recorded for this clonotype. J is TRBJ1-6 and V is TRBV20-1; the match to TRBD1 covers 7 bases. Germline assignment: CDR1 DFQATT and CDR2 SNEGSKA (reference sequence). This CDR3 contains 18 residues. V lost 1 base, J lost 4 bases, and 13 bases stayed unmatched. CDR3 protein: CSARAVLAGGRYNSPLHF. The CDR3 DNA reads as TGCAGTGCTAGAGCGGTGTTGGCAGGGGGTCGGTATAATTCACCCCTCCACTTT.

This clonotype was picked up a small number of times. The V gene is TRBV12-3 or TRBV12-4, the J gene TRBJ2-7; 12 positions match TRBD2. The V and J ends lost 5 bases and 7 bases, in that order; junction bases with no gene match: 6. The CDR3 is 14 residues long. The CDR3 here is CASSPRTSGAEQYF. The DNA for the CDR3 is TGTGCCAGCAGTCCCCGGACTAGCGGGGCAGAGCAGTACTTC.

This clonotype was detected only once. V usage is TRBV29-1 and J usage is TRBJ1-4, with 7 bases identical to TRBD1. J gave up 7 bases and V 7 bases, and 9 bases lay outside the gene matches. Looked up from germline, CDR1 is SQVTM and CDR2 is ANQGSEA. The CDR3 totals 13 residues. CDR3 nucleotides: TGCAGCGGTCGACAGGGTGGGACTGAAAAACTGTTTTTT. It codes for CSGRQGGTEKLFF.

A note on this clonotype: The junction differs from germline at one of its ends, possibly a read error. This chain uses TRBV7-9 with TRBJ2-7; TRBD1 agrees at 10 bases. This CDR3 is 16 amino acids long. Germline values: CDR1 SEHNR, CDR2 FQNEAQ (reference sequence). The CDR3 reads CASSLKTGTGVGEQYF. The DNA for the CDR3 is TGCGCCAGCAGCCTCAAAACCGGGACAGGGGTAGGCGAGCAGTACTTC.

Ten or more counts support this clonotype. The genes are TRBV20-1 and TRBJ2-7, with D maybe TRBD2 (6 bases). The CDR3 runs 12 residues. Germline V gene sequence: CDR1 DFQATT, CDR2 SNEGSKA (reference sequence). Trimming left V 3 bases short and J 7 bases short, with 13 bases between. In nucleotides, the CDR3 is TGCAGTGCTAGGAGGGCGGGGCTGGAGCAGTACTTC. Protein product: CSARRAGLEQYF.

This clonotype was seen only a few times. V and J are TRBV5-6 and TRBJ2-7; D remains ambiguous. Germline-derived CDR1 and CDR2 are SGHDT and YYEEEE. The CDR3 has 13 residues. The V end was cut by 4 bases, the J end by 6 bases, with 14 bases between. CDR3 amino acids: CASSPSVLFEQYF. As DNA, the CDR3 is TGTGCCAGCAGCCCCTCAGTCCTTTTCGAGCAGTACTTC.

In the case of this clonotype: Since a much larger clone is just one base distant, this may be a read error. The chain couples TRBV12-3 or TRBV12-4 to TRBJ1-2; D possibly corresponds to TRBD1 (5 bases). This CDR3 comprises 11 residues. CDR3 loop: CANRHRAGRIF. In DNA, the CDR3 is TGTGCCAACAGGCACCGCGCGGGGCGCATCTTC.